This entry lists 4 T cell receptor beta chains sequenced from one sample in a study of shared clonotypes between healthy human individuals. As defined, naive CD8 cells were CD45RO-negative and positively selected for CCR7, with terminally differentiated effector memory CD45RA+ cells excluded. Method: immunoSEQ multiplex PCR; TCRdb's copy keeps in-frame clones and lacks some. The sample consists of about 2 million clones, about 94% of them appearing once. Sequencing used naive CD8+ T cells sorted from blood. Source of these receptors: a man between 18 and 29 years old in good health.

J is TRBJ2-3 and V is TRBV29-1, with a possible D match to TRBD2 (5 bases). Trimming took off 3 bases at V and 0 bases at J, with 16 bases between the two ends. This CDR3 has 16 residues. CDR1 is SQVTM and CDR2 is ANQGSEA in the germline V gene. The CDR3 loop reads CSVDEALRTSTDTQYF. Here the CDR3 DNA reads TGCAGCGTTGATGAGGCACTCCGGACTAGCACAGATACGCAGTATTTT.

V and J are TRBV6-1 and TRBJ2-2; D is perhaps TRBD2 (5 bases). There are 16 residues in the CDR3. Germline values: CDR1 MNHNS, CDR2 SASEGT. Trimming pared 1 base from V and 6 bases from J, leaving 15 bases between. CDR3 in DNA: TGTGCCAGCAGTGAAGTTGCCGGGGTCCTTTCCGGGGAGCTGTTTTTT. It translates to CASSEVAGVLSGELFF.

V is TRBV6-5 and J is TRBJ2-7; D is ambiguous. V was shortened by 3 bases and J by 0 bases, with 12 bases between the two germline ends. The CDR3 has 15 residues. CDR1 MNHEY and CDR2 SVGAGI come from the germline V gene. This chain's CDR3 is CASSYLGDGSYEQYF. DNA for the CDR3: TGTGCCAGCAGTTATTTGGGCGACGGCTCCTACGAGCAGTACTTC.

Concerning this clone itself: This same CDR3 is encoded by further DNA sequences in the sample. The CDR3 reads CASSLAGGQETQYF. CDR3 sequence (DNA): TGTGCCAGCAGCTTAGCTGGGGGTCAAGAGACCCAGTACTTC. The genes are TRBV11-1 and TRBJ2-5, with D perhaps assigned TRBD1 or TRBD2 (5 bases each). The V end was cut by 0 bases, the J end by 2 bases, with 7 bases between. The germline V gene has CDR1 SGHAT and CDR2 FQDESV (reference sequence). There are 14 residues in the CDR3.